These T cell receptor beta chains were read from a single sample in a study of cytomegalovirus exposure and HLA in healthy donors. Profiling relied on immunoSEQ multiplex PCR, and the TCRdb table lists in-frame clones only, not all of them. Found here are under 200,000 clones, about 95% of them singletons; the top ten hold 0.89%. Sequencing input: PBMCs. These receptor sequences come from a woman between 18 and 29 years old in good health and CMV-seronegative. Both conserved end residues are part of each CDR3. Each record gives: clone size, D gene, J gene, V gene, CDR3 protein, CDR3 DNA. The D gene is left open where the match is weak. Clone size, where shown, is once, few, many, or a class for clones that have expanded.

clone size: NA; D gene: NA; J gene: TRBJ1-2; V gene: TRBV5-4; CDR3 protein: CASSPGGVGYTF; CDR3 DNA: TGTGCCAGCAGCCCGGGGGGGGTTGGCTACACCTTC
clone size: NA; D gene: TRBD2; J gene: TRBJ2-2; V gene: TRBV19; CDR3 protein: CASSRLAGNTGELFF; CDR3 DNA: TGTGCCAGTAGTCGACTAGCGGGGAACACCGGGGAGCTGTTTTTT
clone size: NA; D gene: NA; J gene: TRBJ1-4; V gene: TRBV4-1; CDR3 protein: CASSHGGTGEKLFF; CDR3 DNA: TGCGCCAGCAGCCATGGCGGCACAGGGGAAAAACTGTTTTTT
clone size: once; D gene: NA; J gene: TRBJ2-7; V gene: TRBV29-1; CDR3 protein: CSVSGRSYEQYF; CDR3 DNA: TGCAGCGTAAGTGGGAGATCCTACGAGCAGTACTTC
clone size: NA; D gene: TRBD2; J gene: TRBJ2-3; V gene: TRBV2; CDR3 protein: CASRETSGNTDTQYF; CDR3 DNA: TGTGCCAGCAGGGAGACTAGCGGAAACACAGATACGCAGTATTTT
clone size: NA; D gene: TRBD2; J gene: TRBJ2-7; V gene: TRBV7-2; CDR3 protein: CASSLSAGGEQYF; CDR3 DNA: TGTGCCAGCAGCTTATCGGCGGGGGGCGAGCAGTACTTC
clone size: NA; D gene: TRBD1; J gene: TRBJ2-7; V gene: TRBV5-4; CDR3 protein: CASSTGTAYEQYF; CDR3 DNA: TGTGCCAGCAGCACGGGGACAGCCTACGAGCAGTACTTC
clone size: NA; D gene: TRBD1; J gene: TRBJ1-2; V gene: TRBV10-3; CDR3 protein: CAIRPGQGARGYTF; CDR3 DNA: TGTGCCATCAGGCCGGGACAGGGGGCGAGAGGCTACACCTTC
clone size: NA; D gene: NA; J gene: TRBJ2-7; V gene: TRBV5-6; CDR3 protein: CASSWGSEAYEQYF; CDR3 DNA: TGTGCCAGCAGCTGGGGCAGCGAAGCCTACGAGCAGTACTTC
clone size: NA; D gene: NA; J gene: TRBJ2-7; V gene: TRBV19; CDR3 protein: CASSGNYEQYF; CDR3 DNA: TGTGCCAGTTCCGGGAACTACGAGCAGTACTTC
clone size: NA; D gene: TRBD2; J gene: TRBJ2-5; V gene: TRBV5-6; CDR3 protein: CASSGVAGGWQTQYF; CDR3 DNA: TGTGCCAGCAGCGGGGTGGCGGGGGGCTGGCAGACCCAGTACTTC
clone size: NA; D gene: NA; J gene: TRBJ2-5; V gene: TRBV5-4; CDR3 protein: CASTNQTSPWGTQYF; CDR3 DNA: TGTGCCAGCACCAACCAGACTAGTCCTTGGGGGACCCAGTACTTC
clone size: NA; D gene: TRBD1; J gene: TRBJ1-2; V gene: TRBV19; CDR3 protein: CASSINRDRYGYTF; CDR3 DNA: TGTGCCAGTAGTATCAACCGGGACAGGTATGGCTACACCTTC
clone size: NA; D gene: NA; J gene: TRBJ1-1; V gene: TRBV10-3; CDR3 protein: CAISESRVLDTEAFF; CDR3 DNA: TGTGCCATCAGTGAGTCGAGGGTGTTGGACACTGAAGCTTTCTTT
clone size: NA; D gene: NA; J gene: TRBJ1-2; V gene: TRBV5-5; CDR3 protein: CASSHSGGYGYTF; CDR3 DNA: TGTGCCAGCAGCCATTCGGGGGGCTATGGCTACACCTTC
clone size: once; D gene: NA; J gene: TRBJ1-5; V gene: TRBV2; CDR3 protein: CASSKGGVGQPQHF; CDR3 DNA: TGTGCCAGCAGTAAAGGGGGGGTTGGTCAGCCCCAGCATTTT
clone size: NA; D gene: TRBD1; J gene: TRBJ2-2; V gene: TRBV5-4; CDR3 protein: CASSLRTGGSGELFF; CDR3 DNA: TGTGCCAGCAGCTTGAGGACAGGAGGCTCCGGGGAGCTGTTTTTT
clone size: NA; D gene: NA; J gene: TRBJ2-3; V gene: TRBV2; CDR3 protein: CASIGRASTDTQYF; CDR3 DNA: TGTGCCAGCATTGGGCGGGCGAGCACAGATACGCAGTATTTT
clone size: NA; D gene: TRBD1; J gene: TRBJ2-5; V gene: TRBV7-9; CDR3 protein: CASSEGDREQETQYF; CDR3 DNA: TGTGCCAGCAGCGAAGGGGACAGAGAGCAAGAGACCCAGTACTTC
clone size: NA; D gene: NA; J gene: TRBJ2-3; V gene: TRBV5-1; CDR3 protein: CASSLALGSTPDTQYF; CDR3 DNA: TGCGCCAGCAGCTTGGCCCTAGGTTCTACCCCCGATACGCAGTATTTT
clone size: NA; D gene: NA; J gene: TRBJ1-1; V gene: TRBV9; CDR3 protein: CASSTGTEAFF; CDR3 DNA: TGTGCCAGCTCCACGGGCACTGAAGCTTTCTTT
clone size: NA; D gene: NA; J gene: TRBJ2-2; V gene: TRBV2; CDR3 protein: CATGRARTNTGELFF; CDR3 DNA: TGTGCCACCGGGCGGGCTAGAACGAACACCGGGGAGCTGTTTTTT
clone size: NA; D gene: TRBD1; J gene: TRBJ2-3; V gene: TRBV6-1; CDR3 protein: CASSELPGQGHTDTQYF; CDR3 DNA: TGTGCCAGCAGTGAACTCCCGGGACAGGGACACACAGATACGCAGTATTTT
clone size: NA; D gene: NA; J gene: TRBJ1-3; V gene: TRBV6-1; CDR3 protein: CASTTGDFSGNTIYF; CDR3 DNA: TGTGCCAGCACTACAGGAGATTTCTCTGGAAACACCATATATTTT
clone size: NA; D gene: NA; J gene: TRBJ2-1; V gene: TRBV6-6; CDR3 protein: CASSYGGTLETEQFF; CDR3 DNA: TGTGCCAGCAGTTACGGGGGGACCCTGGAAACGGAGCAGTTCTTC